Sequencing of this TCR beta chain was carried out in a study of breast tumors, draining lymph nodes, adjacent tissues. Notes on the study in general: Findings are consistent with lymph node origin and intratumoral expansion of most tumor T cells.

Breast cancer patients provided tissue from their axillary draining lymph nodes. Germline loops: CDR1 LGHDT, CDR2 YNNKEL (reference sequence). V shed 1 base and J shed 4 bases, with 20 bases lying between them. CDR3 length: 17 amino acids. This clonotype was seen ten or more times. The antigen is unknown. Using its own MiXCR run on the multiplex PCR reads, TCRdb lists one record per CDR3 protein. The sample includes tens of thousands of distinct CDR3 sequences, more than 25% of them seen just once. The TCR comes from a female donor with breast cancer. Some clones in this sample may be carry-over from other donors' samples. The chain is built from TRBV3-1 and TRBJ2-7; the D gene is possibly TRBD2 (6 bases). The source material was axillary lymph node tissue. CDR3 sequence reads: CASSQVPAGMSVYEQYF. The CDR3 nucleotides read TGTGCCAGCAGCCAAGTTCCAGCGGGCATGAGTGTGTACGAGCAGTACTTC.